What follows is one T cell receptor beta chain and its context. The CDR3 spans 15 residues. The germline V and J ends were trimmed by 0 bases and 6 bases, with 15 bases remaining between them. The germline CDR1 and CDR2 sequences are GTSNPN and SVGIG (reference sequence). These data belong to a study of shared clonotypes between healthy human individuals. TCRdb's table, derived via immunoSEQ multiplex PCR, lists solely in-frame clones and lacks some. Seen here are roughly 2 million clones, 90% to 95% observed once, and the top ten hold more than 0.1%. V usage is TRBV30 and J usage is TRBJ1-5; D is uncertain. The TCR sequence derives from a man between 18 and 29 years old in good health. The sequenced material came from naive CD4+ T cells sorted from blood. Subset defined: CD45RA+ positively selected. The CDR3 protein is CAWSVPGSISQPQHF. DNA of the CDR3: TGTGCCTGGAGTGTACCAGGCAGCATAAGTCAGCCCCAGCATTTT.